Following are 32 T cell receptor beta chains from one sample sequenced in a study of cytomegalovirus exposure and HLA in healthy donors. Clones were read by immunoSEQ multiplex PCR, and TCRdb kept only the in-frame ones, dropping some. Of roughly 150,000 clones listed, around four fifths were seen once; the top ten hold roughly 27%. Specimen: PBMCs. These receptors were taken from a man younger than 40 in good health and CMV-seropositive.

This rearrangement joins TRBV18 to TRBJ2-6, with D maybe TRBD1 (7 bases). The V gene lost 6 bases and the J gene lost 0 bases, with 21 bases spanning the gap. The V gene's germline CDR1 is KGHSH and CDR2 LQKENI. The length of the CDR3 is 19 residues. For the CDR3, the DNA is TGTGCCAGCTCCCCCCCGGCGGGGACAGCCACCTCTGGGGCCAACGTCCTGACTTTC. Translation gives CASSPPAGTATSGANVLTF.

The chain is built from TRBV29-1 and TRBJ2-3, with 7 bases identical to TRBD1. From germline, CDR1 is SQVTM and CDR2 ANQGSEA. This CDR3 contains 15 residues. J was trimmed by 0 bases and V by 4 bases; bases with no gene match: 7. The CDR3 DNA follows: TGCAGCGTTGCCCCGGGACAGTCTAGCACAGATACGCAGTATTTT. Encoded protein: CSVAPGQSSTDTQYF.

This clone was detected a few times. V gene TRBV2 combines with J gene TRBJ2-3; perhaps TRBD2 as D (5 bases). The CDR3 has 16 amino acids. From germline, CDR1 is SNHLY and CDR2 FYNNEI. V lost 1 base to trimming and J lost 5 bases, with 16 bases between them. The CDR3 DNA is TGTGCCAGCAGTGAAGTCGAGGGTCGGGCAGAAGATACGCAGTATTTT. Its protein product is CASSEVEGRAEDTQYF.

The gene calls are TRBV5-4 and TRBJ1-1, with 7 positions matching TRBD1. This CDR3 contains 13 residues. The V gene end was trimmed by 5 bases and the J gene end by 2 bases; junction bases not matched to a gene: 3. Germline values: CDR1 SGHNT, CDR2 YYREEE (reference sequence). The CDR3 sequence is CASRPGGNTEAFF. For the CDR3, the DNA is TGTGCCAGCAGACCAGGGGGAAACACTGAAGCTTTCTTT.

The chain is built from TRBV27 and TRBJ2-2; D is ambiguous. Germline V lookup: CDR1 MNHEY, CDR2 SMNVEV (reference sequence). The germline V and J ends were trimmed by 8 bases and 1 base, with 5 bases remaining between them. This CDR3 comprises 12 residues. The CDR3 nucleotides are TGTGCCAGCCGCAGGAACACCGGGGAGCTGTTTTTT. It specifies CASRRNTGELFF.

The J gene is TRBJ1-4, the V gene TRBV18, with unresolved D. The V and J ends lost 3 bases and 7 bases respectively, with 15 bases between them. CDR3 length: 15 residues. The germline V gene has CDR1 KGHSH and CDR2 LQKENI. Here the CDR3 reads CASSPSAGLVEKLFF. The CDR3 nucleotides read TGTGCCAGCTCACCCTCGGCGGGATTGGTTGAAAAACTGTTTTTT.

The CDR3 nucleotides are TGTGCCAGCAGTCCAGGACAGAACAAGAACACTGAAGCTTTCTTT. As protein: CASSPGQNKNTEAFF. The chain is built from TRBV6-6 and TRBJ1-1; D is possibly TRBD1 (6 bases). The germline CDR1 and CDR2 sequences are MNHNY and SVGAGI (reference sequence). V was clipped by 5 bases and J by 1 base, with 14 bases between them. The CDR3 contains 15 residues.

Only one count was recorded for this clone. V usage is TRBV18 and J usage is TRBJ1-2, with 10 bases fitting TRBD1. This CDR3 is built from 16 residues. Germline V lookup: CDR1 KGHSH, CDR2 LQKENI. V lost 4 bases, J lost 3 bases, and 8 bases stayed unmatched. CDR3 region: CASSLLIGTGDYGYTF. DNA of the CDR3: TGTGCCAGCTCACTCCTAATAGGGACAGGGGACTATGGCTACACCTTC.

This clone appeared a few times. J is TRBJ1-1 and V is TRBV7-9; 8 bases are shared with TRBD1. Trimming cost V 5 bases and J 8 bases; bases outside gene matches: 4. Germline CDR1 is SEHNR and CDR2 is FQNEAQ (reference sequence). CDR3 size: 12 residues. The CDR3 nucleotides are TGTGCCAGCAGCCTGGACAGGGTGGAAGCTTTCTTT. It is translated as CASSLDRVEAFF.

The V call is TRBV7-2, the J call TRBJ2-1; the D is unclear. This CDR3 is 14 amino acids long. The V gene's germline CDR1 is SGHTA and CDR2 FQGNSA. Trimming stripped 8 bases from V and 2 bases from J, with 13 bases between. CDR3 nucleotides: TGTGCCAGCGCACTTTTCCGAACCTACAATGAGCAGTTCTTC. It codes for CASALFRTYNEQFF.

The V gene is TRBV7-3, the J gene TRBJ2-1; maybe TRBD1 (5 bases). This CDR3 contains 16 residues. Germline V lookup: CDR1 SGHTA, CDR2 FQGTGA. Trimming left V 5 bases short and J 2 bases short, with 16 bases between. The CDR3 sequence: CASSAGPLGTYNEQFF. The CDR3 DNA sequence: TGTGCCAGCAGCGCAGGGCCCCTTGGTACCTACAATGAGCAGTTCTTC.

This chain links TRBV5-1 with TRBJ2-1, with 9 nucleotides matching TRBD2. V dropped 0 bases and J dropped 4; count of bases not matched to a gene: 5. CDR1 SGHRS and CDR2 YFSETQ come from the germline V gene. The CDR3 is 16 residues long. CDR3 nucleotides: TGCGCCAGCAGCTTGGGAAGAAGCGGGGGGTACAATGAGCAGTTCTTC. This gives the protein CASSLGRSGGYNEQFF.

This chain uses TRBV11-2 with TRBJ2-3, with a weak D call TRBD2 (5 bases). V lost 5 bases and J lost 2, with 11 bases in between. Germline CDR1 is SGHAT and CDR2 is FQNNGV. The CDR3 contains 14 residues. CDR3 sequence reads: CASSATGFTDTQYF. DNA for the CDR3: TGTGCCAGCAGCGCGACGGGATTCACAGATACGCAGTATTTT.

V and J are TRBV9 and TRBJ1-3, with TRBD1 matching over 10 bases. This CDR3 contains 15 residues. With 0 bases clipped from V and 6 bases from J, the junction kept 3 bases outside the gene matches. CDR1 and CDR2 (germline): SGDLS, YYNGEE. In DNA form, the CDR3 reads TGTGCCAGCAGCGTAGGGACAGGGGGACAAAACACCATATATTTT. Its translation is CASSVGTGGQNTIYF.

This clone was seen more than once but under ten times. The V gene is TRBV19, the J gene TRBJ1-6, with D possibly matching TRBD1 (6 bases). The V gene's germline CDR1 is LNHDA and CDR2 SQIVND (reference sequence). The CDR3 has 15 residues. Trimming took off 7 bases at V and 0 bases at J, with 10 bases between the two ends. The CDR3 DNA sequence: TGTGCCAGTAACCGGGACAACTCCTATAATTCACCCCTCCACTTT. It is translated as CASNRDNSYNSPLHF. The variable domain in full, with the rest retrieved from reference TRBV19 and TRBJ1-6, is DGGITQSPKYLFRKEGQNVTLSCEQNLNHDAMYWYRQDPGQGLRLIYYSQIVNDFQKGDIAEGYSVSREKKESFPLTVTSAQKNPTAFYLCASNRDNSYNSPLHFGNGTRLTVT.

This clone occurred once. V and J are TRBV6-5 and TRBJ1-1; D is possibly TRBD1 (6 bases). Germline V gene lookup returns CDR1 MNHEY and CDR2 SVGAGI. The CDR3 runs 14 residues. The germline V and J ends were trimmed by 3 bases and 7 bases, with 15 bases remaining between them. CDR3 in amino acids: CASSYSPAGVEAFF. CDR3 bases: TGTGCCAGCAGTTATTCCCCGGCAGGGGTTGAAGCTTTCTTT.

CDR3 residues: CASREEVNTEAFF. CDR3 bases: TGTGCCAGCAGGGAGGAGGTGAACACTGAAGCTTTCTTT. This rearrangement joins TRBV2 to TRBJ1-1; no clear D gene. The CDR3 is made up of 13 amino acids. Germline V gene data show CDR1 as SNHLY and CDR2 as FYNNEI. V lost 6 bases and J lost 0, with 8 bases in between.

The chain has TRBV9 and TRBJ2-7, with 14 positions matching TRBD2. The germline gives CDR1 SGDLS, CDR2 YYNGEE. Germline trimming cut 5 bases from V and 9 bases from J; bases unmatched to any gene: 19. This CDR3 is 18 amino acids long. CDR3 sequence reads: CASRASGTSGGPLVGQYF. CDR3 DNA: TGTGCCAGCAGAGCCAGCGGGACTAGCGGGGGACCACTTGTGGGGCAGTACTTC.

The rearrangement links TRBV6-1 to TRBJ1-1; D is unresolved. Germline V gene data show CDR1 as MNHNS and CDR2 as SASEGT. The CDR3 is made up of 12 amino acids. V lost 4 bases and J lost 2, with 5 bases in between. Here the CDR3 reads CASSGLNTEAFF. The CDR3 DNA reads as TGTGCCAGCAGTGGGCTTAACACTGAAGCTTTCTTT.

This clone was picked up a small number of times. Lacking the conserved final phenylalanine or tryptophan, this CDR3 likely reflects a read error. The DNA is left out, because the CDR3 cannot be placed on it with certainty; the CDR3 is given as TCRdb lists it. The V gene is TRBV7-2, the J gene TRBJ1-1. Germline V gene sequence: CDR1 SGHTA, CDR2 FQGNSA. The CDR3 comprises 9 residues, both ends counted. CDR3 sequence: CASSLTSRE.

The chain links TRBV6-5 to TRBJ2-2; TRBD2 might be the D (6 bases). Between the trimmed V and J ends, which lost 6 bases and 4 bases, there was a span of 15 bases. Germline CDR1 MNHEY, CDR2 SVGAGI. The CDR3 spans 15 residues. Here the CDR3 reads CASSPPGLSTGELFF. DNA of the CDR3: TGTGCCAGCAGCCCCCCGGGACTTAGCACCGGGGAGCTGTTTTTT.

CDR3 residues: CASSFGTGAHTQYF. The CDR3 DNA reads TGTGCCAGCAGTTTCGGGACAGGGGCACATACGCAGTATTTT. V is TRBV27 and J is TRBJ2-3, with TRBD1 matching 10 bases. Per germline, CDR1 MNHEY and CDR2 SMNVEV (reference sequence). The CDR3 is 14 residues long. V lost 3 bases, J lost 7 bases, and 4 bases stayed unmatched.

This clone was detected only a few times. The chain has TRBV6-4 and TRBJ2-7, with 8 bases aligning to TRBD1. Germline CDR1 MRHNA, CDR2 SNTAGT. Trimming took 4 bases from V and 2 from J; bases not matched to a gene: 4. The CDR3 length is 14 residues. The CDR3: CASSGYRGAYEQYF. The CDR3 DNA follows: TGTGCCAGCAGTGGGTACAGGGGGGCCTACGAGCAGTACTTC.

The chain couples TRBV5-1 to TRBJ2-7, with TRBD1 matching 11 bases. This CDR3 has 16 residues. Germline trimming cut 3 bases from V and 3 bases from J; bases unmatched to any gene: 8. Germline CDR1 reads SGHRS; CDR2 reads YFSETQ. CDR3 protein: CASSSGQGALHYEQYF. DNA for the CDR3: TGCGCCAGCAGCTCCGGACAGGGGGCCCTTCACTACGAGCAGTACTTC.

This clone was counted a few times. The genes are TRBV5-1 and TRBJ1-4; tentatively, D is TRBD1 (6 bases). The CDR3 is 15 residues long. V lost 2 bases and J 5 bases, leaving 13 bases between the germline ends. Germline V gene sequence: CDR1 SGHRS, CDR2 YFSETQ. CDR3 sequence: CASSLQGTQNEKLFF. For the CDR3, the DNA is TGCGCCAGCAGCTTACAGGGAACGCAGAATGAAAAACTGTTTTTT.

The gene calls are TRBV2 and TRBJ1-1; TRBD1 agrees at 7 bases. Trimming removed 3 bases from V and 1 base from J; junction bases left unmatched: 8. Germline loops: CDR1 SNHLY, CDR2 FYNNEI. The CDR3 is made up of 16 amino acids. The CDR3 bases are TGTGCCAGCAGTGAGTTGGGCAACAGGGGGAACACTGAAGCTTTCTTT. It translates to CASSELGNRGNTEAFF.

In this sample, this clone turned up a few times. CDR3 DNA sequence: TGTGCCAGCAGCAAATCTAATATGAACACTGAAGCTTTCTTT. Translating gives CASSKSNMNTEAFF. The chain couples TRBV7-2 to TRBJ1-1; D is unresolved. The V gene's germline CDR1 is SGHTA and CDR2 FQGNSA. Trimming stripped 5 bases from V and 0 bases from J, with 10 bases between. CDR3 length equals 14 residues.

V gene TRBV19 combines with J gene TRBJ2-7; 11 bases agree with TRBD1. Germline-derived CDR1 and CDR2 are LNHDA and SQIVND (reference sequence). The V segment lost 4 bases and the J segment 2 bases; nucleotides outside the gene matches: 4. The CDR3 is 15 residues long. CDR3 DNA sequence: TGTGCCAGTAGTACTTTGGGACAGGGGGCCTACGAGCAGTACTTC. The encoded protein is CASSTLGQGAYEQYF.

This clone has only a few counts. V usage is TRBV2 and J usage is TRBJ2-7; D uncertain. Trimming pared 4 bases from V and 3 bases from J, leaving 16 bases between. The CDR3 length is 15 residues. Looked up from germline, CDR1 is SNHLY and CDR2 is FYNNEI. The CDR3 bases are TGTGCCAGCAGTGGAGATACTACCTCCCTCTACGAGCAGTACTTC. This translates into CASSGDTTSLYEQYF.

The chain carries TRBV2 and TRBJ1-4, with 8 bases matching TRBD1. This CDR3 comprises 15 residues. Unmatched junction bases numbered 5, after V lost 7 bases and J lost 1 base. Germline values: CDR1 SNHLY, CDR2 FYNNEI. The CDR3 reads CASTPTGGTNEKLFF. The CDR3 coding sequence is TGTGCCAGCACTCCAACAGGGGGAACTAATGAAAAACTGTTTTTT.

The chain uses TRBV9 and TRBJ2-2, with 7 bases lining up with TRBD1. Losses at the gene ends were 0 bases for V and 7 bases for J; bases not matched to a gene: 9. The germline CDR1 and CDR2 sequences are SGDLS and YYNGEE. The CDR3 has 16 residues. In nucleotides, the CDR3 is TGTGCCAGCAGCGTAGGTCCAAGGGGGCGCGGCGGGGAGCTGTTTTTT. This sequence encodes CASSVGPRGRGGELFF.

The J gene is TRBJ2-7, the V gene TRBV18; the match to TRBD1 covers 9 bases. The ends lost 2 bases at V and 5 bases at J; junction bases unmatched: 7. Germline V gene sequence: CDR1 KGHSH, CDR2 LQKENI. CDR3 length: 15 residues. The CDR3 loop is CASSPTGGGLNEQYF. The CDR3 region has the DNA TGTGCCAGCTCACCAACAGGGGGCGGTCTGAACGAGCAGTACTTC.